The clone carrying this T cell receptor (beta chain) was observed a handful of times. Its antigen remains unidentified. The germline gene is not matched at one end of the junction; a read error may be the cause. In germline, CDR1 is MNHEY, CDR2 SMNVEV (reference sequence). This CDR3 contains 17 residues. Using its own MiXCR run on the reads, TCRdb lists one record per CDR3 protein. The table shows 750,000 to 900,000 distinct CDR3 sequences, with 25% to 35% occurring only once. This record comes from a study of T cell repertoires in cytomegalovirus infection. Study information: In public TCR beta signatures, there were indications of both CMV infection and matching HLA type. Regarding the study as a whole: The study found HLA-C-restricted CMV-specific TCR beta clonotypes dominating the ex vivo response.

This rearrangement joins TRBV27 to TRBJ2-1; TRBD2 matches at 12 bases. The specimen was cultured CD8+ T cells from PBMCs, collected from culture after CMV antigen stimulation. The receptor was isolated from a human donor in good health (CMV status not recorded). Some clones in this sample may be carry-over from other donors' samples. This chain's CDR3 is CASSLSLAGGPYNEQFF. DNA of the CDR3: TGTGCCAGCAGTCTATCACTAGCGGGGGGTCCCTACAATGAGCAGTTCTTC.